The 9 T cell receptor beta chains in this list originate from one sample, sequenced in a study of ipilimumab plus nivolumab after autologous stem cell transplantation (TCRdb year 2021). The library came from the immunoSEQ multiplex PCR assay. The table comes from immuneACCESS by way of TCRdb, which keeps in-frame sequences with V and J called. Part of the clones is missing from these tables; in studies checked, under half for an unresolved V gene and the rest for unknown reasons. A total of approximately 5,000 clones appear in this sample, 76% of them only once. The ten biggest clones cover around 15% of the sample. The material was PBMCs, obtained in a trial of ipilimumab plus nivolumab as post-transplant consolidation. Source of these receptors: a male donor with multiple myeloma.

The rearrangement joins TRBV30 to TRBJ1-1; D not certain. Germline CDR1 reads GTSNPN; CDR2 reads SVGIG (reference sequence). The length of the CDR3 is 12 residues. The CDR3 loop reads CALKGGNTEAFF. The CDR3 nucleotides read TGTGCACTAAAGGGCGGGAACACTGAAGCTTTCTTT. Together with reference TRBV30 and TRBJ1-1, the CDR3 gives the full variable domain: SQTIHQWPATLVQPVGSPLSLECTVEGTSNPNLYWYRQAAGRGLQLLFYSVGIGQISSEVPQNLSASRPQDRQFILSSKKLLLSDSGFYLCALKGGNTEAFFGQGTRLTVV.

The chain joins TRBV15 to TRBJ2-7; D not certain. The germline V gene encodes CDR1 LNHNV and CDR2 YYDKDF (reference sequence). The CDR3 extends over 15 amino acids. V lost 1 base and J 3 bases, leaving 13 bases between the germline ends. CDR3 in DNA: TGTGCCACCAGCAGAGCTGGGCTAGTCTACTACGAGCAGTACTTC. Translating gives CATSRAGLVYYEQYF.

This rearrangement joins TRBV6-5 to TRBJ2-3; D is undetermined. Trimming removed 6 bases from V and 11 bases from J, with 12 bases in between. The CDR3 extends over 11 amino acids. The germline V gene has CDR1 MNHEY and CDR2 SVGAGI. The CDR3 region has the DNA TGTGCCAGCAGCCCGTGGGCACGGCAGTATTTT. Its translation: CASSPWARQYF.

The gene calls are TRBV27 and TRBJ2-7; D gene unclear. CDR1 and CDR2 (germline): MNHEY, SMNVEV (reference sequence). Trimming pared 4 bases from V and 3 bases from J, leaving 16 bases between. The CDR3 spans 15 residues. The CDR3 protein is CASSSGFRGFYEQYF. The CDR3 DNA is TGTGCCAGCAGTTCCGGGTTCAGAGGATTCTACGAGCAGTACTTC.

The chain is built from TRBV12-5 and TRBJ2-1; 8 bases are shared with TRBD2. Germline trimming cut 10 bases from V and 0 bases from J; bases unmatched to any gene: 5. The germline V gene has CDR1 LGHNT and CDR2 FRNRAP. There are 14 residues in the CDR3. This CDR3 reads CATRGGLSYNEQFF. The CDR3 nucleotides read TGTGCTACTCGGGGGGGCCTCTCCTACAATGAGCAGTTCTTC.

CDR3 sequence reads: CASSFPPPGIYGYTF. For the CDR3, the DNA is TGTGCCAGCAGCTTCCCCCCGCCAGGCATTTATGGCTACACCTTC. This sequence joins TRBV11-1 and TRBJ1-2; D gene uncertain. Germline CDR1 SGHAT, CDR2 FQDESV (reference sequence). V lost 3 bases and J lost 5, with 16 bases in between. This CDR3 has 15 amino acids.

A single count supports this clone. The chain carries TRBV19 and TRBJ1-6; D gene unclear. The CDR3 is 18 residues long. CDR1 and CDR2 (germline): LNHDA, SQIVND (reference sequence). V was pared by 4 bases and J by 8 bases, with 24 bases between. CDR3 loop: CASSTHKNTPVRDSPLHF. The CDR3 nucleotides are TGTGCCAGTAGTACTCACAAGAACACCCCGGTAAGAGATTCACCCCTCCACTTT.

This chain joins TRBV6-5 and TRBJ2-5; D may be TRBD1 or TRBD2 (6 bases each). The CDR3 is 15 residues long. With 6 bases removed from V and 4 bases from J, the gap between germline ends came to 18 bases. Germline-derived CDR1 and CDR2 are MNHEY and SVGAGI. DNA of the CDR3: TGTGCCAGCAGCGCCGAGGGGGGCCGGTCAGAGACCCAGTACTTC. Residues: CASSAEGGRSETQYF.

The chain combines TRBV2 with TRBJ1-6; D ambiguous. CDR1 is SNHLY, CDR2 FYNNEI, per germline. The CDR3 has 17 residues. V was cut by 3 bases and J by 6 bases, with 18 bases left in between. DNA for the CDR3: TGTGCCAGCAGTGAGGAGGGATCTATAGTCTCTAATTCACCCCTCCACTTT. Its protein product is CASSEEGSIVSNSPLHF.